This TCR beta chain was sequenced during a study of blood T cell repertoires in COVID-19. Study context: Donors in the United States, Italy and Spain gave samples during acute or convalescent COVID-19. The cDNA or gDNA used as material had been derived from T cells, B-cell-depleted T cells, or PBMCs.

As originally analysed: It was from reference gene primer amplification that nucleated cell counts were estimated. Assay: immunoSEQ multiplex PCR; the TCRdb copy retains only in-frame clones and omits some. V, J and clone size are those of that table, while D and trimming were read from the DNA. The data show tens of thousands of clones, 75% to 90% seen once. Trimming took off 2 bases at V and 0 bases at J, with 21 bases between the two ends. Germline lookup yields CDR1 SGHDT and CDR2 YYEEEE. The CDR3 runs 18 residues. The receptor was isolated from a man older than 75 with active COVID-19. The chain joins TRBV5-6 to TRBJ2-7; possibly TRBD1 for D (5 bases). Sequencing input: peripheral blood. As DNA, the CDR3 is TGTGCCAGCAGCTTTTATAGTATGGGGCTTCGGAGCTCCTACGAGCAGTACTTC. Translation: CASSFYSMGLRSSYEQYF.